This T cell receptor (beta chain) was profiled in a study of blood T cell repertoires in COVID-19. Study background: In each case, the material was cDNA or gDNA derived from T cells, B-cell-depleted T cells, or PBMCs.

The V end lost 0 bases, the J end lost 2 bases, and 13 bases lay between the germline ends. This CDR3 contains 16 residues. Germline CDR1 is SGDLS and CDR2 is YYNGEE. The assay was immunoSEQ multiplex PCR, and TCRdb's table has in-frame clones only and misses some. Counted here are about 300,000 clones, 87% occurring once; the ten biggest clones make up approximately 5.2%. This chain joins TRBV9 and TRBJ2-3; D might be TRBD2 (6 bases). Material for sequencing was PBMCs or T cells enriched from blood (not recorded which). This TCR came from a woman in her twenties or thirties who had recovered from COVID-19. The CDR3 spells CASSVERDLHTDTQYF. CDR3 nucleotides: TGTGCCAGCAGCGTAGAGAGGGACTTACACACAGATACGCAGTATTTT.